This T cell receptor (beta chain) was profiled in a study of CD8+ T cells in alopecia areata. In the study overall: Tofacitinib administration to treated patients was oral, at 5 to 10 mg twice daily.

Trimming removed 3 bases at V and 3 bases at J, with 9 bases between. Germline CDR1 reads KGHSH; CDR2 reads LQKENI. The CDR3 consists of 14 residues. Noted treatment: oral pan-JAK inhibitor, 5-10 mg twice daily. Of note for this clone: Antigen specificity is unknown.

Study-wide results and caveats: Significant decreases in scalp clonality and expanded CD8+ clones followed tofacitinib treatment. Normal skin contains resident alphabeta T cells, and these are also sequenced in scalp samples.

Sequencing templates came from extracted RNA that was reverse transcribed into cDNA. Method: immunoSEQ multiplex PCR; TCRdb's copy keeps in-frame clones and lacks some. The table has a few hundred thousand clones, 40% to 45% seen once. The source was CD4+ T cells sorted from blood, collected at approximately week 36, from a patient treated with tofacitinib. The rearrangement joins TRBV18 to TRBJ1-5; D is perhaps TRBD1 (5 bases). This TCR derives from a human donor with alopecia areata. CDR3 loop: CASSPMDTNQPQHF. As DNA, the CDR3 is TGTGCCAGCTCACCGATGGACACCAATCAGCCCCAGCATTTT.